This is a list of T cell receptor beta chains from one sample in a study of T cell changes during pregnancy in multiple sclerosis. Generated by immunoSEQ multiplex PCR, the TCRdb table keeps only in-frame clones and is missing some. The data hold 25,000 to 35,000 clones, with roughly nine tenths observed a single time. The material sequenced was CD8+ T cells from peripheral blood mononuclear cells, taken in the second trimester of pregnancy. These receptors were taken from a female donor with multiple sclerosis, enrolled in a pregnancy study. Each CDR3 is given with its conserved first and last residue. Each record gives: J gene, D gene, V gene, clone size, CDR3 protein, CDR3 DNA. D genes are given only for firm matches. The listing skips clone size in some rows; elsewhere it reads once, few, many or a size class.

TRBJ2-3,TRBD2,TRBV10-3,NA,CAISESARLAEDTQYF,TGTGCCATCAGTGAGTCCGCGAGACTAGCGGAAGATACGCAGTATTTT
TRBJ2-1,TRBD2,TRBV9,NA,CASSVGWGLAVVSNEQFF,TGTGCCAGCAGCGTAGGATGGGGACTAGCGGTGGTAAGCAATGAGCAGTTCTTC
TRBJ1-1,NA,TRBV7-9,NA,CASSWAPNTEAFF,TGTGCCAGCAGCTGGGCCCCGAACACTGAAGCTTTCTTT
TRBJ2-1,TRBD1,TRBV28,once,CASSLTGTANEQFF,TGTGCCAGCAGTCTAACCGGGACAGCTAATGAGCAGTTCTTC
TRBJ1-1,NA,TRBV2,NA,CATPEGRNTEAFF,TGTGCCACCCCCGAAGGGAGGAACACTGAAGCTTTCTTT
TRBJ1-4,TRBD1,TRBV7-6,NA,CASSEGQYNEKLFF,TGTGCCAGCAGCGAGGGACAGTATAATGAAAAACTGTTTTTT
TRBJ1-1,NA,TRBV19,NA,CASSGAWAAGWTEAFF,TGTGCCAGTAGTGGGGCCTGGGCGGCGGGGTGGACTGAAGCTTTCTTT
TRBJ2-7,NA,TRBV30,NA,CAWSVERMKFIEQYF,TGTGCCTGGAGTGTAGAGCGGATGAAGTTTATAGAGCAGTACTTC
TRBJ2-7,NA,TRBV27,NA,CASSHSGAYEQYF,TGTGCCAGCAGCCACTCAGGGGCCTACGAGCAGTACTTC
TRBJ2-3,TRBD2,TRBV9,NA,CASSPYGGGATDTQYF,TGTGCCAGCAGCCCCTATGGCGGGGGGGCTACAGATACGCAGTATTTT
TRBJ2-7,NA,TRBV11-2,NA,CASSLARAGTLSYEQYF,TGTGCCAGCAGCTTAGCACGGGCCGGGACACTCTCCTACGAGCAGTACTTC
TRBJ2-3,NA,TRBV2,NA,CASSPLGGSTDTQYF,TGTGCCAGCAGTCCCCTTGGGGGCTCCACAGATACGCAGTATTTT
TRBJ1-5,NA,TRBV27,NA,CASSLSWGADQPQHF,TGTGCCAGCAGTTTATCATGGGGCGCAGATCAGCCCCAGCATTTT
TRBJ2-5,TRBD1,TRBV9,NA,CASSVQGALRETQYF,TGTGCCAGCAGCGTACAGGGGGCCCTAAGAGAGACCCAGTACTTC
TRBJ2-2,TRBD2,TRBV7-6,NA,CASSGLAGVSYTGELFF,TGTGCCAGCTCCGGGCTAGCGGGGGTCTCCTACACCGGGGAGCTGTTTTTT
TRBJ2-3,NA,TRBV6-1,NA,CASSLRGSMDTQYF,TGTGCCAGCAGTTTACGGGGGTCTATGGATACGCAGTATTTT
TRBJ1-2,NA,TRBV27,NA,CASATRTDYGYTF,TGTGCCAGCGCTACCAGGACAGACTATGGCTACACCTTC